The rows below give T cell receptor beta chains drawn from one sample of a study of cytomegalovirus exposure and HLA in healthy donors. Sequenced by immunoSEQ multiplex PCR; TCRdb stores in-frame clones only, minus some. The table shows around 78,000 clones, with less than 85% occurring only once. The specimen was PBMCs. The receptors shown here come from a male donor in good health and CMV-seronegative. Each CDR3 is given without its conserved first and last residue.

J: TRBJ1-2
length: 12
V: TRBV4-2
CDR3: ASSQVMSRDGYT

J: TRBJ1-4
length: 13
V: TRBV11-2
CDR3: ASSLSTGGGEKLF

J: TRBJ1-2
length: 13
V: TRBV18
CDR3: ASSPAGGTGYGYT

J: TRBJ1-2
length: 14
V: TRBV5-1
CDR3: ASSLGGPGQLYGYT

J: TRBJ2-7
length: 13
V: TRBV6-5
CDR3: ASSNPTGSPYEQY

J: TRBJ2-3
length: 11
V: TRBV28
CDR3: ASLTSGPDTQY

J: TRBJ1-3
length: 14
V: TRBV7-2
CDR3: ASSIQGGNSGNTIY

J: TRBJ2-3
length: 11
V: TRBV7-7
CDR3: ASSLGSTDTQY

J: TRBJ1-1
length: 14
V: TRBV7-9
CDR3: ASSLEDSIPNTEAF

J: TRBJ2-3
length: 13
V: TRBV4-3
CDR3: ASSQDGPSTDTQY

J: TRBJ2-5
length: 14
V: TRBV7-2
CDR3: ASSLGSAGGRETQY

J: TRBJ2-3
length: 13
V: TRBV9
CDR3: ASSLQPGGPDTQY

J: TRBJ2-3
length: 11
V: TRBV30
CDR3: AWSETLARGQY

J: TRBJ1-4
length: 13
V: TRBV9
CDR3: ASSVGGGGSEKLF

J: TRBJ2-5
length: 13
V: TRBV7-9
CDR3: ASSFGTGYQETQY

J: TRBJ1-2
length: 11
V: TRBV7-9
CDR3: ASSSTGWNGYT

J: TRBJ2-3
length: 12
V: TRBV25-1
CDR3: ATKESSSTDTQY

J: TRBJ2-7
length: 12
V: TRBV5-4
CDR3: ASSLGGQPYEQY

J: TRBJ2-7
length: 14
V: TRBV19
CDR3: ARPDPGTVTSNEQY

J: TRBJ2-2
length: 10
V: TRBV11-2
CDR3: ASSSYTGELF

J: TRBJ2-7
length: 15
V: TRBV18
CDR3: ASSPSGGTPDPLEQY

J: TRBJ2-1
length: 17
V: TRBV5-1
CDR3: ASSWGLAGGISSYNEQF

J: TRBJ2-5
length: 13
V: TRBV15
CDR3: ATSRDPTGQETQY

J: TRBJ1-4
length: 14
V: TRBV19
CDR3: ASSGGPIGANEKLF

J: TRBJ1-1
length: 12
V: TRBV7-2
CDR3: ASSLRTGHTEAF

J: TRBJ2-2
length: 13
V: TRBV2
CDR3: ASSVHGSSTGELF

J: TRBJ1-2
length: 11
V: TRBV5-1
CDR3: ASTETGPYGYP

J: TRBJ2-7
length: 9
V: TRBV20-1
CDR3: STGSSYEQY

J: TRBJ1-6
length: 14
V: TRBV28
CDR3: ASSFAGTAYNSPLH

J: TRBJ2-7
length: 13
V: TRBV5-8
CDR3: ATPGGRTGLGEQY

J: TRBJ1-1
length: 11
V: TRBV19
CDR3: ASSIGQNTEAF

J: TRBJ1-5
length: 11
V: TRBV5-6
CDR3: ASSFQQYQPQH

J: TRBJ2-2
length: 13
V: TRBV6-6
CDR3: ASSSGLENTGELF

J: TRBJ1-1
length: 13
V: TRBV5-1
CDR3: ASSLDSQSDTEAF

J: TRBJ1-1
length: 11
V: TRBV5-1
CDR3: ASSFSGNTEAF

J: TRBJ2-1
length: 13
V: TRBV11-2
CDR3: ASSSPSGSLNEQF